This T cell receptor beta chain stems from a study of blood T cell repertoires in COVID-19. V was shortened by 2 bases and J by 8 bases, with 3 bases between the two germline ends. The CDR3 is 11 amino acids. Germline CDR1 reads KGHDR; CDR2 reads SFDVKD. Profiling relied on immunoSEQ multiplex PCR, and the TCRdb table lists in-frame clones only, not all of them. Here the sample spans some 300,000 clones, 75% to 90% being singletons. The sequencing sample was made of peripheral blood. This sequence was found in a woman aged 45 to 65 with COVID-19, enrolled during active disease. This chain uses TRBV24-1 with TRBJ2-1; no clear D gene. CDR3 loop: CATSDSDEQFF. The CDR3, as DNA: TGTGCCACCAGTGATTCGGATGAGCAGTTCTTC.